This T cell receptor (beta chain) was observed in a study of blood T cell repertoires in COVID-19 (dated by TCRdb to 2019 to 2021). At the level of the whole study: Collaborator samples came from the United States, Italy and Spain and covered acute and convalescent phases of COVID-19. The samples were drawn from the first 160 participants of the ongoing ImmuneRACE study and from 1,254 subjects provided by 6 global collaborators. A de-identified subject ID, COVID-19 status, age in years and sex were almost always included in the sample metadata. The repertoires were released in a freely available public database meant as a resource for research on the immune response to SARS-CoV-2. Subjects who had been exposed to COVID-19, were actively infected with it, or had recovered from it provided the deeply sampled blood TCRbeta repertoires that made up the dataset. HLA class I and class II types, where available, came from metadata supplied by the sample provider rather than from assay-based typing. The prospective study material was composed of cDNA or gDNA derived from T cells, B-cell-depleted T cells, or PBMCs.

There are 15 amino acids in the CDR3, from cysteine to phenylalanine inclusive. This entry keeps only the CDR3 DNA: 45 bases, framed from base 1. V has 3 bases trimmed and J has 4 bases trimmed; junction bases matching no gene number 7. As encoded in the germline V gene, CDR1 is SGHVS while CDR2 is FQNEAQ. In Seattle, one collaborating source enrolled patients while the infection was active and tracked those patients longitudinally over the course of disease. Each collaborating institution followed its own protocols to collect whole blood in K2EDTA tubes. For TCRbeta analysis, collaborators shipped samples as frozen whole blood, isolated PBMCs, or DNA extracted from either of those sample types. TCRbeta CDR3 regions were amplified from genomic DNA using the immunoSEQ Assay, a bias-controlled multiplex PCR. The source study handled its data this way. Nucleated cell counts per sample were estimated from amplification of reference gene primers within the assay. To quantify the absolute abundance of each unique TCRbeta CDR3 rearrangement, sequence reads were collapsed and filtered. For each sample, productive Simpson clonality was calculated by taking the square root of Simpson's diversity index across productive rearrangements. TCRdb carries this immuneACCESS record with in-frame sequences only. Its versions omit some clonotypes, under half of them owing to an unresolved V gene in the studies checked, with the rest unexplained. The V and J calls and clone size come from that table; D and trimming were worked out from the DNA. The sample table records nearly 250,000 clones; roughly 86% of these occur just once. The biggest ten clones account for about 6% of the sample.

In the case of this clone: The antigen this receptor binds is unknown. Per-base qualities were not stored, and no clone one base away is much larger.

What the work shows at the level of the full study, not this receptor alone: The quantity of clinical and demographic metadata differed by source and by participant and was supplied without curation.

In this chain, TRBV7-8 is recombined with TRBJ1-1, with 8 middle bases fitting TRBD1. This TCR was recovered from a woman at least 80 years old with COVID-19, enrolled during active disease. Sequencing was performed on peripheral blood. At the DNA level, the sequence is TGTGCCAGCAGCTTGTTGCAGGGGGCGGCCACTGAAGCTTTCTTT. It is translated as CASSLLQGAATEAFF. Here the CDR3 is joined to the reference TRBV7-8 and TRBJ1-1 genes, and the full variable domain is: GAGVSQSPRYKVAKRGQDVALRCDPISGHVSLFWYQQALGQGPEFLTYFQNEAQLDKSGLPSDRFFAERPEGSVSTLKIQRTQQEDSAVYLCASSLLQGAATEAFFGQGTRLTVV.